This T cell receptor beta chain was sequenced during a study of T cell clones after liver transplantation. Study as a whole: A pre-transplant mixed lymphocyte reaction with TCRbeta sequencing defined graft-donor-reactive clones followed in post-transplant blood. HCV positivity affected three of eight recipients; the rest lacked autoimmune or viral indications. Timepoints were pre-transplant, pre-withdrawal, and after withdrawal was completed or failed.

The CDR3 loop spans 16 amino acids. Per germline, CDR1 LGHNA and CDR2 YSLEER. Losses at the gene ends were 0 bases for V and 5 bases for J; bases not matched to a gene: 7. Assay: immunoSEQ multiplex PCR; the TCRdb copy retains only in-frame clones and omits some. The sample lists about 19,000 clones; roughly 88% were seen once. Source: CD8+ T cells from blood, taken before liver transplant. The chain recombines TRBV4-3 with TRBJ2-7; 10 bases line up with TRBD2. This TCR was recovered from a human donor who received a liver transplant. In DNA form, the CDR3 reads TGCGCCAGCAGCCAAGATGTAGCGGGAGGCGACGACGAGCAGTACTTC. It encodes CASSQDVAGGDDEQYF.